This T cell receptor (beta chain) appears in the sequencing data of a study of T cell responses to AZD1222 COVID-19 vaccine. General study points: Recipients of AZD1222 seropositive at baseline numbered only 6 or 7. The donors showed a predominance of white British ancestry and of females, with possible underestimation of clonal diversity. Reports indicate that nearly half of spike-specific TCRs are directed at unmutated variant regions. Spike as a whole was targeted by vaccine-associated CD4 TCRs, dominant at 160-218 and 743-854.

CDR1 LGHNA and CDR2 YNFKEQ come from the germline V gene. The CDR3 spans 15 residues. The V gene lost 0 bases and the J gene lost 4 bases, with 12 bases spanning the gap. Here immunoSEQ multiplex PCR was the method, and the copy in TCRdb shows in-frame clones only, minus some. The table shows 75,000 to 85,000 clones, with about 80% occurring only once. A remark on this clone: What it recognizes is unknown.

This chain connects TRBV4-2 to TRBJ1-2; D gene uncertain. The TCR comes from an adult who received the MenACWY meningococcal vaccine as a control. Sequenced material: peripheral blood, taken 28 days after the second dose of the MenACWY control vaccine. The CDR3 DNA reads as TGTGCCAGCAGCCAAGAGGACTCCCGTGGCTATGGCTACACCTTC. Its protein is CASSQEDSRGYGYTF.